Following are 16 T cell receptor beta chains from one sample sequenced in a study of blood T cell repertoires in COVID-19. The repertoire was sequenced with immunoSEQ multiplex PCR; TCRdb's copy has only in-frame clones and lacks some. Among about 200,000 clones listed, around 89% were seen once. The material sequenced was peripheral blood. These receptors came from a man aged 35 to 55 with active or convalescent COVID-19.

The chain carries TRBV28 and TRBJ2-7, with 7 bases lining up with TRBD2. CDR1 and CDR2 (germline): MDHEN, SYDVKM. Unmatched junction bases numbered 11, after V lost 5 bases and J lost 4 bases. The CDR3 runs 15 residues. CDR3 residues: CASSAIGTSVYEQYF. The CDR3 DNA reads TGTGCCAGCAGTGCGATAGGTACTAGCGTGTACGAGCAGTACTTC.

The J gene is TRBJ2-7, the V gene TRBV7-6; 7 bases agree with TRBD2. The length of the CDR3 is 14 residues. Germline V gene data show CDR1 as SGHVS and CDR2 as FNYEAQ. J lost 3 bases, V lost 1 base, and 3 bases had no gene match. CDR3 protein: CASSLVPGGYEQYF. The DNA for the CDR3 is TGTGCCAGCAGCTTAGTTCCGGGGGGCTACGAGCAGTACTTC.

The rearrangement uses TRBV11-3 and TRBJ1-2, with D hard to call. Trimming took 4 bases from V and 1 from J, leaving 4 bases between them. Germline lookup yields CDR1 SGHNT and CDR2 YENEEA. The CDR3 loop spans 12 amino acids. Here the CDR3 reads CASSSGNYGYTF. CDR3 bases: TGTGCCAGCAGCTCGGGTAACTATGGCTACACCTTC. The variable domain in full, completed from reference TRBV11-3 and TRBJ1-2, reads EAGVVQSPRYKIIEKKQPVAFWCNPISGHNTLYWYLQNLGQGPELLIRYENEEAVDDSQLPKDRFSAERLKGVDSTLKIQPAELGDSAVYLCASSSGNYGYTFGSGTRLTVV.

The rearrangement links TRBV7-9 to TRBJ2-5; 11 bases align to TRBD2. This CDR3 is built from 18 residues. J was trimmed by 4 bases and V by 4 bases; bases with no gene match: 14. Germline V gene sequence: CDR1 SEHNR, CDR2 FQNEAQ (reference sequence). For the CDR3, the DNA is TGTGCCAGCAGCTCAACTTTTAGCGGGAGGGCCTCGGGAGAGACCCAGTACTTC. Its protein is CASSSTFSGRASGETQYF.

The J gene is TRBJ1-4, the V gene TRBV7-2; no clear D gene. This CDR3 spans 15 amino acids. Germline V gene lookup returns CDR1 SGHTA and CDR2 FQGNSA. Between the trimmed V and J ends, which lost 1 base and 10 bases, there was a span of 16 bases. CDR3 protein: CASSLGVTSEGKLFF. CDR3 bases: TGTGCCAGCAGCTTAGGGGTAACGTCGGAGGGAAAACTGTTTTTT.

The chain is built from TRBV10-3 and TRBJ1-4; possible D gene TRBD1, 6 bases. Trimming left V 0 bases short and J 0 bases short, with 8 bases between. Germline V CDR1 and CDR2: ENHRY, SYGVKD. The CDR3 totals 16 residues. DNA for the CDR3: TGTGCCATCAGTGAGTCCAGGGGACCAACTAATGAAAAACTGTTTTTT. The encoded protein is CAISESRGPTNEKLFF.

The V gene is TRBV24-1, the J gene TRBJ2-2; 7 nucleotides match TRBD1. Germline loops: CDR1 KGHDR, CDR2 SFDVKD. V dropped 4 bases and J dropped 4; count of bases not matched to a gene: 8. This CDR3 region has 16 residues. CDR3 region: CATSDPTGVGTGELFF. CDR3 nucleotide sequence: TGTGCCACCAGTGACCCAACAGGGGTGGGCACCGGGGAGCTGTTTTTT.

This chain uses TRBV9 with TRBJ1-3; D is unresolved. This CDR3 has 15 amino acids. The V gene's germline CDR1 is SGDLS and CDR2 YYNGEE. Trimming shortened V by 0 bases and J by 1 base, and 8 bases separated the two germline ends. CDR3 region: CASSVEPGSGNTIYF. The CDR3 nucleotides read TGTGCCAGCAGCGTAGAACCAGGATCTGGAAACACCATATATTTT.

This chain connects TRBV4-1 to TRBJ2-3, with a weak D call TRBD2 (6 bases). V lost 0 bases and J 3 bases, leaving 13 bases between the germline ends. CDR1 and CDR2 (germline): MGHRA, YSYEKL. There are 16 residues in the CDR3. CDR3 in amino acids: CASSQDLGSGTDTQYF. CDR3 coding DNA: TGCGCCAGCAGCCAAGACCTCGGGAGCGGAACAGATACGCAGTATTTT.

The rearrangement joins TRBV7-9 to TRBJ2-7, with TRBD2 matching over 7 bases. The CDR3 covers 15 residues. The germline gives CDR1 SEHNR, CDR2 FQNEAQ (reference sequence). The J segment lost 0 bases and the V segment lost 1 base, leaving 3 bases of the junction unmatched. The CDR3 DNA is TGTGCCAGCAGCTTAGGCGGGAGCAGCTCCTACGAGCAGTACTTC. Translated: CASSLGGSSSYEQYF.

The J gene is TRBJ1-2, the V gene TRBV19; TRBD1 matches at 8 bases. The CDR3 sequence is 13 residues long. Trimming cost V 6 bases and J 6 bases; bases outside gene matches: 6. Germline V gives CDR1 LNHDA, CDR2 SQIVND (reference sequence). The CDR3 spells CASSQDRVDGYTF. CDR3 DNA sequence: TGTGCCAGTAGCCAGGACAGGGTCGATGGCTACACCTTC.

This chain links TRBV19 with TRBJ2-1; the match to TRBD2 covers 7 bases. Unmatched junction bases numbered 5, after V lost 3 bases and J lost 3 bases. The CDR3 runs to 15 residues. Germline V gene sequence: CDR1 LNHDA, CDR2 SQIVND (reference sequence). The CDR3 sequence is CASSIGGSNYNEQFF. In DNA form, the CDR3 reads TGTGCCAGTAGTATTGGCGGGAGCAACTACAATGAGCAGTTCTTC.

The chain recombines TRBV28 with TRBJ2-5; 7 positions match TRBD1. The CDR3 totals 14 residues. Germline V gene sequence: CDR1 MDHEN, CDR2 SYDVKM. V trimming: 2 bases; J trimming: 4 bases; junction bases outside the gene matches: 4. CDR3 sequence: CASSLLDRLETQYF. CDR3 coding DNA: TGTGCCAGCAGTTTACTGGACAGGTTAGAGACCCAGTACTTC.

The V and J genes are TRBV19 and TRBJ2-7, with TRBD1 identical over 12 bases. The germline V gene has CDR1 LNHDA and CDR2 SQIVND (reference sequence). V lost 4 bases, J lost 10 bases, and 2 bases stayed unmatched. The CDR3 totals 12 residues. CDR3 sequence (DNA): TGTGCCAGTAGTAGGGACAGGGGGCAACAGTACTTC. Encoded protein: CASSRDRGQQYF.

The rearrangement links TRBV3-1 (or the pseudogene TRBV3-2) to TRBJ2-1; 7 nucleotides line up with TRBD2. V trimming: 4 bases; J trimming: 4 bases; junction bases outside the gene matches: 13. Germline V lookup: CDR1 LGHDT, CDR2 YNNKEL (reference sequence). The CDR3 runs 17 residues. This chain's CDR3 is CASSPQTSSSPYNEQFF. For the CDR3, the DNA is TGTGCCAGCAGCCCACAGACTAGCTCTTCCCCTTACAATGAGCAGTTCTTC.

The rearrangement uses TRBV9 and TRBJ2-7; 7 bases match TRBD2. Germline CDR1 and CDR2: SGDLS and YYNGEE. The ends lost 0 bases at V and 2 bases at J; junction bases unmatched: 8. The CDR3 extends over 16 amino acids. CDR3 bases: TGTGCCAGCAGCGTAGGGGAGGGGCAGGGAACCTACGAGCAGTACTTC. As protein: CASSVGEGQGTYEQYF.